This T cell receptor beta chain was documented in a study of cytomegalovirus exposure and HLA in healthy donors. Findings and caveats of the study: HLA alleles were associated with 18,000 or so TCR beta sequences in a later analysis at 0.05 false discovery rate. Usually a TCR sequence was rare, but some public TCRs were found in many donors. With further analysis later on, most CMV-associated TCR beta chains appeared HLA-restricted. According to a later analysis, donors in an Asian-associated ancestry cluster reportedly had fewer N-insertions than the 666-donor mean.

In the case of this clone: Its antigen is still unknown.

Use of 60 Vbeta and 13 Jbeta primers characterized the PCR. TCRdb keeps only in-frame clones here, not all; method: immunoSEQ multiplex PCR. The data hold fewer than 150,000 clones, with roughly 85% observed a single time. Germline V CDR1 and CDR2: SGDLS, YYNGEE. The CDR3 runs to 18 residues. V dropped 3 bases and J dropped 0; count of bases not matched to a gene: 7. This clonotype originated in a man between 35 and 55 years old in good health and CMV-seropositive. The chain recombines TRBV9 with TRBJ2-6; 9 bases match TRBD1. Material for sequencing was PBMCs. The CDR3 reads CASSEPGQGLSGANVLTF. In DNA form, the CDR3 reads TGTGCCAGCAGCGAGCCGGGACAGGGCCTCTCTGGGGCCAACGTCCTGACTTTC.